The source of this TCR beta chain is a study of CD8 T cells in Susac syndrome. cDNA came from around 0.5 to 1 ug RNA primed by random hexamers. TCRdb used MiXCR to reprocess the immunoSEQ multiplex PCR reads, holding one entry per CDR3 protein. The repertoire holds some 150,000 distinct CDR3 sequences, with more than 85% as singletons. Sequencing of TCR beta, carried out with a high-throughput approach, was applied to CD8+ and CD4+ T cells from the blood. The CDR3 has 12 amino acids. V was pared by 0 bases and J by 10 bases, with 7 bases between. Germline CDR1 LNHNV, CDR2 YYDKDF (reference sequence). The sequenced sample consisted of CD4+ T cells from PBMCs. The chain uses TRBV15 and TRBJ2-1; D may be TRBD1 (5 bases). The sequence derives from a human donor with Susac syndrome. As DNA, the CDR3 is TGTGCCACCAGCAGAGATCAGGGAGAGCAGTTCTTC. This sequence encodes CATSRDQGEQFF.